The clone carrying this TCR beta chain was seen a handful of times. Antigen unknown. The data derive from a study of T cells in Graves' hyperthyroidism and ophthalmopathy. Study-level findings and limits: Ophthalmopathy got predicted by the model a median around 6.6 months before its onset.

Diagnoses were established using clinical symptoms, serum thyroxine and TRAb, thyroid ultrasound and orbital computed tomography. Using RNA transcripts as the source, TCR beta CDR3 regions were amplified. TCR CDR3 regions were first amplified by RT-PCR with HTBI primers. TCRdb ran MiXCR on the multiplex PCR reads and lists one entry per CDR3 protein. The sample includes more than 500,000 distinct CDR3 sequences, under 15% seen only once; the top ten take around 4.5%. Germline V CDR1 and CDR2: MGHRA, YSYEKL. This CDR3 spans 17 amino acids. Trimming stripped 0 bases from V and 1 base from J, with 12 bases between.

The sequencing input was blood. This chain connects TRBV4-1 to TRBJ2-2; D may be TRBD2 (6 bases). This TCR came from a woman aged 40 to 55 with Graves' ophthalmopathy. Here the CDR3 DNA reads TGCGCCAGCAGCCAAGATAGCCTAGCGAGGAACACCGGGGAGCTGTTTTTT. Protein product: CASSQDSLARNTGELFF.